Listed below are T cell receptor beta chains from one sample, sequenced in a study of T cell responses to AZD1222 COVID-19 vaccine. Some clones are missing from TCRdb's copy, which holds only in-frame ones; the method was immunoSEQ multiplex PCR. This table holds over 120,000 clones, more than 70% found once. The source material was peripheral blood, sampled 28 days after the second AZD1222 dose. Receptors were obtained from an adult who received the AZD1222 COVID-19 vaccine. Each CDR3 is given with its conserved first and last residue. Each record gives: J gene, D gene, clone size, V gene, CDR3 protein, CDR3 DNA. A D gene is named only where the DNA matches it firmly. For some rows the clone size is stated as once, few or many, or as a class when expanded; others skip it.

TRBJ1-2,-,-,TRBV27,CASRRGASYGYTF,TGTGCCAGCCGTCGGGGGGCTTCCTATGGCTACACCTTC
TRBJ2-2,-,-,TRBV11-2,CASSLFRRLSNTGELFF,TGTGCCAGCAGCTTATTTAGGAGACTCTCAAACACCGGGGAGCTGTTTTTT
TRBJ1-2,-,-,TRBV4-1,CASSPGLEGLGYTF,TGCGCCAGCAGCCCAGGACTCGAGGGTCTGGGCTACACCTTC
TRBJ2-1,TRBD1,few,TRBV25-1,CASSEQGANEQFF,TGTGCCAGCAGTGAACAGGGGGCCAATGAGCAGTTCTTC
TRBJ1-5,-,-,TRBV5-4,CASSLRGSNQPQHF,TGTGCCAGCAGCTTGCGGGGTAGCAATCAGCCCCAGCATTTT
TRBJ1-2,TRBD1,-,TRBV28,CASSLMTSTGANYGYTF,TGTGCCAGCAGTTTGATGACTTCGACAGGGGCCAACTATGGCTACACCTTC
TRBJ2-7,-,-,TRBV6-6,CASSPLYEQYF,TGTGCCAGCAGCCCTCTGTACGAGCAGTACTTC
TRBJ2-7,TRBD2,-,TRBV11-2,CASSLVDGSGNQIEQYF,TGTGCCAGCAGCTTAGTTGATGGTAGCGGGAACCAGATCGAGCAGTACTTC
TRBJ1-1,-,-,TRBV5-1,CASSLKPAWDLNTEAFF,TGCGCCAGCAGCTTGAAGCCCGCCTGGGACTTGAACACTGAAGCTTTCTTT
TRBJ1-6,-,-,TRBV6-5,CASSYLGPSESPLHF,TGTGCCAGCAGTTACCTCGGGCCTTCGGAATCCCCCCTCCACTTT
TRBJ2-2,-,-,TRBV9,CASNRGDVGELFF,TGTGCCAGCAACCGTGGGGATGTCGGGGAGCTGTTTTTT
TRBJ2-1,TRBD2,-,TRBV5-1,CASSLDGGRAGEQFF,TGCGCCAGCAGCTTGGATGGCGGGAGGGCCGGTGAGCAGTTCTTC
TRBJ2-7,-,many,TRBV5-8,CASPRVPMGEQYF,TGTGCCAGCCCGAGAGTGCCCATGGGGGAGCAGTACTTC
TRBJ1-1,-,once,TRBV18,CASSPVGDTEAFF,TGTGCCAGCTCACCAGTAGGGGACACTGAAGCTTTCTTT
TRBJ1-5,-,-,TRBV30,CAWSAQSNQPQHF,TGTGCCTGGAGTGCCCAAAGCAATCAGCCCCAGCATTTT
TRBJ1-1,-,-,TRBV2,CASSVGAGTEAFF,TGTGCCAGCAGTGTAGGGGCTGGGACTGAAGCTTTCTTT
TRBJ1-2,-,-,TRBV5-6,CASSSPGTVYGYTF,TGTGCCAGCAGCTCCCCCGGGACGGTCTATGGCTACACCTTC